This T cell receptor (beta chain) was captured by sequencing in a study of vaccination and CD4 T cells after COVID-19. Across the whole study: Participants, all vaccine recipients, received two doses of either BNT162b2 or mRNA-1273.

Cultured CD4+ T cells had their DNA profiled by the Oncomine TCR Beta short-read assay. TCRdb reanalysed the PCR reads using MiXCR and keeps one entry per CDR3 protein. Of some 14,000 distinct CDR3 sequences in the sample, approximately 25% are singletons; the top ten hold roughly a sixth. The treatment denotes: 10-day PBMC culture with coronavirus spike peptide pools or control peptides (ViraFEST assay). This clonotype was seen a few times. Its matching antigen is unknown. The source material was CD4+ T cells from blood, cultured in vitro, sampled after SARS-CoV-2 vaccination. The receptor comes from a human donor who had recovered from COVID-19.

CDR3: CASSYGTPGTSYEQYF. The CDR3 DNA is TGTGCCAGCAGTTACGGAACCCCCGGGACCTCCTACGAGCAGTACTTC. This rearrangement joins TRBV6-5 to TRBJ2-7; D assignment may be TRBD1 or TRBD2 (5 bases each). The V gene lost 2 bases and the J gene lost 0 bases, with 14 bases spanning the gap. Germline values: CDR1 MNHEY, CDR2 SVGAGI. The CDR3 extends over 16 amino acids.